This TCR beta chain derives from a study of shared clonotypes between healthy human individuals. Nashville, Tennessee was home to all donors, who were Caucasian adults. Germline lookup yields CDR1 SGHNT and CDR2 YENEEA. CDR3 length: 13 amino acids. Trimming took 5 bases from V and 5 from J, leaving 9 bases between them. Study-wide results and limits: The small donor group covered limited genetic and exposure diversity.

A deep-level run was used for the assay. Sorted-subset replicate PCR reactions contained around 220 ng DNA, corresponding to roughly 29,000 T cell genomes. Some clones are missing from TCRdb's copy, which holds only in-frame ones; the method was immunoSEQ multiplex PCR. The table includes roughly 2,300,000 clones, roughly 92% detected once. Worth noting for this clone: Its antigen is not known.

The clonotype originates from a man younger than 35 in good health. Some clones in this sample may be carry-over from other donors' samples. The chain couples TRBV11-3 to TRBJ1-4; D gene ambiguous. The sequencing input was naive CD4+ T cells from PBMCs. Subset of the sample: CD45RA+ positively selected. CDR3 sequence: CASSPGPNEKLFF. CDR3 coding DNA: TGTGCCAGCAGCCCCGGACCCAATGAAAAACTGTTTTTT.